This T cell receptor (beta chain) was sequenced during a study of shared clonotypes between healthy human individuals. Method: immunoSEQ multiplex PCR; TCRdb's copy keeps in-frame clones and lacks some. The sample has 2 million to 2.5 million clones, approximately 96% seen once. Healthy HIV-negative adults with no recent acute infections or vaccinations were recruited as donors. The germline V gene encodes CDR1 SNHLY and CDR2 FYNNEI. The V and J ends lost 4 bases and 2 bases, in that order; junction bases with no gene match: 3. This CDR3 comprises 15 residues. The sample holds one count of this clone.

Sequencing was done on a sample of naive CD4+ T cells sorted from blood. Sample subset: CD45RA+ positively selected. This chain links TRBV2 with TRBJ2-7; 12 nucleotides agree with TRBD2. The sequence derives from a man aged 18 to 30 in good health. Here the CDR3 DNA reads TGTGCCAGCAGTGCCGGGACTAGCGGGCCCTACGAGCAGTACTTC. Translated: CASSAGTSGPYEQYF. Supplemented by reference TRBV2 and TRBJ2-7, the full variable domain reads EPEVTQTPSHQVTQMGQEVILRCVPISNHLYFYWYRQILGQKVEFLVSFYNNEISEKSEIFDDQFSVERPDGSNFTLKIRSTKLEDSAMYFCASSAGTSGPYEQYFGPGTRLTVT.